The rows below give T cell receptor beta chains drawn from one sample of a study of siplizumab effects on memory and regulatory T cells. Profiling relied on immunoSEQ multiplex PCR, and the TCRdb table lists in-frame clones only, not all of them. This table has more than 95,000 clones, approximately 93% appearing once. Sequenced input: Tregs sorted from blood. These receptors were obtained from a human donor in good health. Both conserved end residues are part of each CDR3. D genes are given only for firm matches. Clone size is stated in some rows and not others, as once, few, many or a class when expanded.

d_call: -
clone_size: -
v_call: TRBV19
j_call: TRBJ2-7
cdr3_nt: TGTGCCAGTAGTACCCCGGGGGTCGGGAAGCAGTACTTC
cdr3_aa: CASSTPGVGKQYF

d_call: -
clone_size: once
v_call: TRBV4-2
j_call: TRBJ1-1
cdr3_nt: TGTGCCAGCAGCCAGCCGGGGGCAAGGACTGAAGCTTTCTTT
cdr3_aa: CASSQPGARTEAFF

d_call: -
clone_size: -
v_call: TRBV7-9
j_call: TRBJ2-5
cdr3_nt: TGTGCCAGCAGCTTAGGAGTGGCGGGGTTGGGAGAGACCCAGTACTTC
cdr3_aa: CASSLGVAGLGETQYF

d_call: -
clone_size: -
v_call: TRBV19
j_call: TRBJ2-5
cdr3_nt: TGTGCCAGTAGTATCCCCGGGAAACAAGAGACCCAGTACTTC
cdr3_aa: CASSIPGKQETQYF

d_call: -
clone_size: -
v_call: TRBV5-4
j_call: TRBJ1-2
cdr3_nt: TGTGCCAGCAGGGGTCCACCTCACTATGGCTACACCTTC
cdr3_aa: CASRGPPHYGYTF

d_call: -
clone_size: -
v_call: TRBV6-1
j_call: TRBJ2-6
cdr3_nt: TGTGCCAGCAGTGAATGGGCAGGGGACCACTCTGGGGCCAACGTCCTGACTTTC
cdr3_aa: CASSEWAGDHSGANVLTF

d_call: TRBD1
clone_size: once
v_call: TRBV5-1
j_call: TRBJ2-5
cdr3_nt: TGCGCCAGCAGCTTGGCGACAGGGGGCGAGGTAGGGGAGACCCAGTACTTC
cdr3_aa: CASSLATGGEVGETQYF

d_call: TRBD1
clone_size: -
v_call: TRBV10-1
j_call: TRBJ1-5
cdr3_nt: TGCGCCAGCAGTGAGGCCAGGGGGCCCTACAATCAGCCCCAGCATTTT
cdr3_aa: CASSEARGPYNQPQHF

d_call: TRBD1
clone_size: -
v_call: TRBV5-1
j_call: TRBJ2-7
cdr3_nt: TGCGCCAGCAGCGGAGACAGGGGGCTATACGAGCAGTACTTC
cdr3_aa: CASSGDRGLYEQYF

d_call: -
clone_size: -
v_call: TRBV5-1
j_call: TRBJ2-3
cdr3_nt: TGCGCCAGCAGGGAGATTCAAGCAGATACGCAGTATTTT
cdr3_aa: CASREIQADTQYF

d_call: TRBD2
clone_size: -
v_call: TRBV7-6
j_call: TRBJ2-1
cdr3_nt: TGTGCCAGCAGCCCAGAGCTAGCGGGATACTACAATGAGCAGTTCTTC
cdr3_aa: CASSPELAGYYNEQFF

d_call: TRBD1
clone_size: -
v_call: TRBV18
j_call: TRBJ2-4
cdr3_nt: TGTGCCAGCTCACCAGACAGGGCTGACATTCAGTACTTC
cdr3_aa: CASSPDRADIQYF

d_call: TRBD2
clone_size: -
v_call: TRBV4-1
j_call: TRBJ2-1
cdr3_nt: TGCGCCAGCAGCCACCCGAGTGGAGCGGGGGTGCGTTCTGAGCAGTTCTTC
cdr3_aa: CASSHPSGAGVRSEQFF

d_call: -
clone_size: -
v_call: TRBV11-3
j_call: TRBJ1-1
cdr3_nt: TGTGCCAGCAGCTTAGTAGTAGCCAGCTTCTCCGAAGCTTTCTTT
cdr3_aa: CASSLVVASFSEAFF

d_call: -
clone_size: -
v_call: TRBV29-1
j_call: TRBJ1-2
cdr3_nt: TGCAGCGTTGATCAGGGGCGCTATGGCTACACCTTC
cdr3_aa: CSVDQGRYGYTF

d_call: -
clone_size: -
v_call: TRBV2
j_call: TRBJ2-3
cdr3_nt: TGTGCCAGCAGTACACATGGACAGTTCACAGATACGCAGTATTTT
cdr3_aa: CASSTHGQFTDTQYF

d_call: TRBD2
clone_size: -
v_call: TRBV18
j_call: TRBJ2-5
cdr3_nt: TGTGCCAGCTCACCGGGGACTAGCAGGCAAGAGACCCAGTACTTC
cdr3_aa: CASSPGTSRQETQYF

d_call: -
clone_size: -
v_call: TRBV5-1
j_call: TRBJ1-1
cdr3_nt: TGCGCCAGCATCGGGCCAGGGGTAACTGAAGCTTTCTTT
cdr3_aa: CASIGPGVTEAFF

d_call: -
clone_size: -
v_call: TRBV4-1
j_call: TRBJ1-2
cdr3_nt: TGCGCCAGCAGCCATCCCAGGGGCAGGGACCATATTAGCTATGGCTACACCTTC
cdr3_aa: CASSHPRGRDHISYGYTF

d_call: TRBD1
clone_size: -
v_call: TRBV5-1
j_call: TRBJ2-5
cdr3_nt: TGCGCCAGCAGCTCGTCCCGGGACAGGGGTCGAGAGACCCAGTACTTC
cdr3_aa: CASSSSRDRGRETQYF

d_call: -
clone_size: -
v_call: TRBV4-1
j_call: TRBJ2-5
cdr3_nt: TGCGCCAGCAGCGCGACAGAGCAAGAGACCCAGTACTTC
cdr3_aa: CASSATEQETQYF

d_call: TRBD1
clone_size: -
v_call: TRBV15
j_call: TRBJ2-1
cdr3_nt: TGTGCCACCAGCAGGGGGGACAGGTACTACAATGAGCAGTTCTTC
cdr3_aa: CATSRGDRYYNEQFF

d_call: TRBD1
clone_size: -
v_call: TRBV9
j_call: TRBJ2-3
cdr3_nt: TGTGCCAGCAGCATACGACAGGGCCCCTTCACAGATACGCAGTATTTT
cdr3_aa: CASSIRQGPFTDTQYF

d_call: -
clone_size: -
v_call: TRBV9
j_call: TRBJ1-5
cdr3_nt: TGTGCCAGCAGCCAAACAGGGACTGCCGGGGGGCCCCAGCATTTT
cdr3_aa: CASSQTGTAGGPQHF

d_call: -
clone_size: -
v_call: TRBV5-1
j_call: TRBJ2-7
cdr3_nt: TGCGCCAGCAGCTTGAGGGCAGGGACGAGCGAGCAGTACTTC
cdr3_aa: CASSLRAGTSEQYF

d_call: -
clone_size: -
v_call: TRBV2
j_call: TRBJ1-5
cdr3_nt: TGTGCCAGCAGTGGAGGCCCCCGGGGGGAACAGCCCCAGCATTTT
cdr3_aa: CASSGGPRGEQPQHF

d_call: -
clone_size: -
v_call: TRBV7-8
j_call: TRBJ1-1
cdr3_nt: TGTGCCAGCAGCTTAGACAGTTGGGGAGTTTTCTTT
cdr3_aa: CASSLDSWGVFF

d_call: TRBD1
clone_size: -
v_call: TRBV30
j_call: TRBJ1-2
cdr3_nt: TGTGCCTGGAAAGGACAGGGCGGTGGCTACACCTTC
cdr3_aa: CAWKGQGGGYTF

d_call: -
clone_size: -
v_call: TRBV29-1
j_call: TRBJ1-2
cdr3_nt: TGCAGCGTTGGGGTAACTAACTATGGCTACACCTTC
cdr3_aa: CSVGVTNYGYTF

d_call: TRBD2
clone_size: -
v_call: TRBV6-5
j_call: TRBJ2-3
cdr3_nt: TGTGCCAGCAGTTGGAGGGGAGCGGGGGGCACAGATACGCAGTATTTT
cdr3_aa: CASSWRGAGGTDTQYF

d_call: TRBD1
clone_size: -
v_call: TRBV11-3
j_call: TRBJ2-1
cdr3_nt: TGTGCCAGCAGCTTAGGACCCGGGACAGGGAATGAGCAGTTCTTC
cdr3_aa: CASSLGPGTGNEQFF

d_call: -
clone_size: -
v_call: TRBV9
j_call: TRBJ2-2
cdr3_nt: TGTGCCAGCAGCCCGGGGAGGCTCCTTCCTTCCGGGGAGCTGTTTTTT
cdr3_aa: CASSPGRLLPSGELFF

d_call: -
clone_size: -
v_call: TRBV6-5
j_call: TRBJ2-7
cdr3_nt: TGTGCCAGCAGTAGGTCAGGGATCTCCTACGAGCAGTACTTC
cdr3_aa: CASSRSGISYEQYF

d_call: TRBD2
clone_size: -
v_call: TRBV5-1
j_call: TRBJ2-1
cdr3_nt: TGCGCCAGCAGCATGACTAGCGGGGGCTACAATGAGCAGTTCTTC
cdr3_aa: CASSMTSGGYNEQFF

d_call: -
clone_size: -
v_call: TRBV19
j_call: TRBJ1-5
cdr3_nt: TGTGCCAGTAGTATTCGCGTTGTGGCAGGAGATGTGCCCCAGCATTTT
cdr3_aa: CASSIRVVAGDVPQHF

d_call: TRBD2
clone_size: -
v_call: TRBV25-1
j_call: TRBJ2-1
cdr3_nt: TGTGCCAGCAGTGAGAGGACTAGCGGGAGACGGAACAATGAGCAGTTCTTC
cdr3_aa: CASSERTSGRRNNEQFF

d_call: -
clone_size: -
v_call: TRBV9
j_call: TRBJ1-2
cdr3_nt: TGTGCCAGCACCTCGGACATGAGCCATGGCTACACCTTC
cdr3_aa: CASTSDMSHGYTF

d_call: -
clone_size: -
v_call: TRBV30
j_call: TRBJ1-1
cdr3_nt: TGTGCCTGGAGCGTTCCCAGTCCTCTGAACACTGAAGCTTTCTTT
cdr3_aa: CAWSVPSPLNTEAFF

d_call: TRBD2
clone_size: -
v_call: TRBV10-3
j_call: TRBJ2-1
cdr3_nt: TGTGCCATCAGTGCATTAGCGGGGACTTCCCACAATGAGCAGTTCTTC
cdr3_aa: CAISALAGTSHNEQFF

d_call: -
clone_size: -
v_call: TRBV19
j_call: TRBJ2-4
cdr3_nt: TGTGCCAGTAAGGCTAGCCGGGGCAAAAACATTCAGTACTTC
cdr3_aa: CASKASRGKNIQYF

d_call: -
clone_size: -
v_call: TRBV7-9
j_call: TRBJ1-4
cdr3_nt: TGTGCCAGCAGTCGATCTGGAAGGGGTGAAAAACTGTTTTTT
cdr3_aa: CASSRSGRGEKLFF

d_call: TRBD1
clone_size: -
v_call: TRBV6-6
j_call: TRBJ1-5
cdr3_nt: TGTGCCAGCAGTTTTCACAGGGGGCTCGGGCAGCCCCAGCATTTT
cdr3_aa: CASSFHRGLGQPQHF

d_call: -
clone_size: -
v_call: TRBV19
j_call: TRBJ1-1
cdr3_nt: TGTGCCAGTAGGCCAGGGACACCCGTGGCCGAAGCTTTCTTT
cdr3_aa: CASRPGTPVAEAFF

d_call: TRBD2
clone_size: -
v_call: TRBV2
j_call: TRBJ2-1
cdr3_nt: TGTGCCAGCAAAGATAGCGGGGGCTCCTACAATGAGCAGTTCTTC
cdr3_aa: CASKDSGGSYNEQFF

d_call: -
clone_size: -
v_call: TRBV7-9
j_call: TRBJ1-5
cdr3_nt: TGTGCCAGCAGCTGGAGCAATCAGCCCCAGCATTTT
cdr3_aa: CASSWSNQPQHF

d_call: -
clone_size: -
v_call: TRBV9
j_call: TRBJ2-2
cdr3_nt: TGTGCCAGCAGCTCCACAGGGACGAACACCGGGGAGCTGTTTTTT
cdr3_aa: CASSSTGTNTGELFF

d_call: TRBD1
clone_size: -
v_call: TRBV5-1
j_call: TRBJ2-7
cdr3_nt: TGCGCCAGCAGCAGGGACAGCTACGAGCAGTACTTC
cdr3_aa: CASSRDSYEQYF

d_call: -
clone_size: -
v_call: TRBV7-9
j_call: TRBJ1-2
cdr3_nt: TGTGCCAGCAGCGTAGCGGCAGGGAGGGGTTTCTATGGCTACACCTTC
cdr3_aa: CASSVAAGRGFYGYTF

d_call: -
clone_size: once
v_call: TRBV14
j_call: TRBJ1-2
cdr3_nt: TGTGCCAGCAGCCAAGATACCGGGTCTGGTGGCTACACCTTC
cdr3_aa: CASSQDTGSGGYTF

d_call: -
clone_size: -
v_call: TRBV5-4
j_call: TRBJ2-5
cdr3_nt: TGTGCCAGCAGCTTGGACCAAGAGACCCAGTACTTC
cdr3_aa: CASSLDQETQYF

d_call: -
clone_size: -
v_call: TRBV6-5
j_call: TRBJ2-7
cdr3_nt: TGTGCCAGCAGGGGTCGCGAGCAGTACTTC
cdr3_aa: CASRGREQYF

d_call: -
clone_size: -
v_call: TRBV28
j_call: TRBJ2-5
cdr3_nt: TGTGCCAGCAGCTTGCGGGGGCGAGAGACCCAGTACTTC
cdr3_aa: CASSLRGRETQYF

d_call: TRBD1
clone_size: -
v_call: TRBV20-1
j_call: TRBJ2-7
cdr3_nt: TGCAGTGCTGGGGGCCGGGACAGGTCTTACTTC
cdr3_aa: CSAGGRDRSYF

d_call: -
clone_size: few
v_call: TRBV7-9
j_call: TRBJ2-1
cdr3_nt: TGTGCCAGCAGCTTAGGCCACTACAACAATGAGCAGTTCTTC
cdr3_aa: CASSLGHYNNEQFF